This T cell receptor (beta chain) was found in a study of cytomegalovirus exposure and HLA in healthy donors. This PCR relied on a set of 60 Vbeta primers and 13 Jbeta primers. Profiled with immunoSEQ multiplex PCR; TCRdb holds only in-frame clones, not every one. The repertoire holds under 150,000 clones, roughly 82% seen once, with roughly 1.1% in the top ten. The CDR3 has 13 amino acids. Germline V CDR1 and CDR2: LNHDA, SQIVND (reference sequence). V was pared by 4 bases and J by 9 bases, with 13 bases between. This rearrangement joins TRBV19 to TRBJ2-1; TRBD2 is a possible D gene (5 bases). Sequenced sample: PBMCs. The receptor comes from a boy between 10 and 17 years old in good health and CMV-seronegative. In nucleotides, the CDR3 is TGTGCCAGTAGTAATGGACTGGCCTCTGAGCAGTTCTTC. Its translation is CASSNGLASEQFF.